The rows below give T cell receptor beta chains drawn from one sample of a study of cytomegalovirus exposure and HLA in healthy donors. Sequencing used immunoSEQ multiplex PCR; TCRdb keeps in-frame clones, though not all of them. The table has around 200,000 clones, 83% seen once; the top ten hold over 1.5%. Material for sequencing was PBMCs. The receptors stem from a man between 45 and 60 years old in good health and CMV-seronegative. Each CDR3 is given with its conserved first and last residue. A D gene is named only where the DNA matches it firmly. Clone size appears in some rows only: once, few, many, or a class for an expanded clone.

j_call cdr3_length d_call clone_size v_call cdr3_aa cdr3_nt
TRBJ2-7 15 TRBD1 once TRBV19 CASSSGTGVAYEQYF TGTGCCAGTAGTTCCGGGACAGGCGTGGCCTACGAGCAGTACTTC
TRBJ1-5 16 TRBD1 . TRBV5-8 CASSPGQGLINQPQHF TGTGCCAGCAGCCCCGGACAGGGATTGATTAATCAGCCCCAGCATTTT
TRBJ2-7 12 . . TRBV11-2 CASSLSPAQQYF TGTGCCAGCAGCTTAAGCCCCGCACAGCAGTACTTC
TRBJ2-1 13 . few TRBV15 CATNGNSYNEQFF TGTGCCACCAATGGCAACTCCTACAATGAGCAGTTCTTC
TRBJ1-4 16 . few TRBV19 CASNRDKGGGIGKLFF TGTGCCAGCAACCGGGACAAGGGAGGGGGTATTGGAAAACTGTTTTTT
TRBJ2-7 14 TRBD2 . TRBV18 CASSPRGTSDEQYF TGTGCCAGCTCACCACGGGGGACTAGCGACGAGCAGTACTTC
TRBJ1-2 13 TRBD1 . TRBV5-1 CASRGTANYGYTF TGCGCCAGCAGAGGGACAGCCAACTATGGCTACACCTTC
TRBJ2-7 14 TRBD1 few TRBV5-1 CASSVLDRGYEQYF TGCGCCAGCAGCGTACTTGACAGGGGCTACGAGCAGTACTTC
TRBJ1-6 14 . . TRBV7-9 CSSSPREGNSPLHF TGTTCCAGCAGCCCCAGGGAGGGGAATTCACCCCTCCACTTT
TRBJ2-7 15 TRBD2 . TRBV7-2 CASTIGLASYYEQYF TGTGCCAGCACTATAGGACTAGCGTCCTACTACGAGCAGTACTTC
TRBJ2-2 16 . . TRBV12-5 CASGFPLIQDTGELFF TGTGCTAGTGGTTTCCCCCTTATACAGGACACCGGGGAGCTGTTTTTT
TRBJ1-4 15 . . TRBV18 CASSPRDGKTEKLFF TGTGCCAGCTCACCCCGGGATGGTAAGACGGAAAAACTGTTTTTT
TRBJ2-2 15 . . TRBV5-1 CASSLAPRVDGELFF TGCGCCAGCAGCTTGGCACCCAGGGTAGACGGGGAGCTGTTTTTT
TRBJ2-7 13 TRBD1 few TRBV6-5 CASRPGQGSEQYF TGTGCCAGCAGGCCGGGACAGGGCTCCGAGCAGTACTTC
TRBJ2-3 15 TRBD2 once TRBV7-9 CASSPRLAATDTQYF TGTGCCAGCAGCCCCAGACTAGCGGCCACAGATACGCAGTATTTT
TRBJ1-2 16 . . TRBV19 CASSITDAGVLYGYTF TGTGCCAGTAGTATAACCGACGCGGGGGTGCTCTATGGCTACACCTTC
TRBJ1-1 13 . few TRBV27 CASSFRENTEAFF TGTGCCAGCAGTTTTCGGGAGAACACTGAAGCTTTCTTT
TRBJ1-4 16 TRBD1 . TRBV7-2 CASSLSAGTGGEKLFF TGTGCCAGCAGCCTTTCAGCCGGGACAGGGGGCGAAAAACTGTTTTTT
TRBJ2-3 13 . . TRBV11-1 CASSLETPATQYF TGTGCCAGCAGCTTAGAGACACCTGCAACGCAGTATTTT
TRBJ1-5 14 TRBD1 . TRBV19 CASSTGTGNQPQHF TGTGCCAGTAGTACGGGGACAGGGAATCAGCCCCAGCATTTT